A selection of T cell receptor beta chains follows, all from one sample in a study of cytomegalovirus exposure and HLA in healthy donors. TCRdb's table, derived via immunoSEQ multiplex PCR, lists solely in-frame clones and lacks some. Of under 150,000 clones in the sample, roughly 80% were seen once. Specimen: PBMCs. The receptors here all came from a woman in her 30s in good health and CMV-seropositive. CDR3s include the opening cysteine and the closing phenylalanine or tryptophan. A D gene is named only where the DNA matches it firmly. Clone size is given for some rows only: seen once, a few or many times, or a class if the clone is expanded.

>once|TRBJ2-7|TRBV27|TRBD2
CASSFARTSGAPYEQYF
TGTGCCAGCAGTTTCGCCCGGACTAGCGGGGCCCCCTACGAGCAGTACTTC
>.|TRBJ2-4|TRBV6-1|.
CASSDETGNIQYF
TGTGCCAGCAGTGACGAGACGGGAAACATTCAGTACTTC
>.|TRBJ1-1|TRBV5-1|.
CASSLGTERKLNTEAFF
TGCGCCAGCAGCTTGGGGACAGAGAGAAAACTGAACACTGAAGCTTTCTTT
>.|TRBJ1-5|TRBV27|.
CASSPLSFRDFLDQPQHF
TGTGCCAGCAGTCCCCTATCGTTCAGGGACTTTTTGGATCAGCCCCAGCATTTT
>.|TRBJ2-7|TRBV5-5|.
CASSPPTVGLGEQYF
TGTGCCAGCAGCCCCCCGACAGTGGGGTTGGGCGAGCAGTACTTC
>few|TRBJ2-6|TRBV6-5|.
CASKEGPAGANVLTF
TGTGCCAGCAAGGAGGGGCCAGCTGGGGCCAACGTCCTGACTTTC
>.|TRBJ1-5|TRBV5-1|.
CASSPGAEENQPQHF
TGCGCCAGCAGCCCGGGCGCGGAGGAAAATCAGCCCCAGCATTTT
>.|TRBJ2-1|TRBV11-2|.
CASSKPGLYNEQFF
TGTGCCAGCAGTAAACCGGGACTGTACAATGAGCAGTTCTTC
>.|TRBJ1-1|TRBV5-4|.
CASSQPQGRAFF
TGTGCCAGCAGCCAACCCCAGGGTAGAGCTTTCTTT
>.|TRBJ1-2|TRBV5-4|.
CASNAGGSYGYTF
TGTGCCAGCAACGCGGGGGGTTCCTATGGCTACACCTTC
>once|TRBJ1-1|TRBV5-1|TRBD1
CASSPTKTGDEAFF
TGCGCCAGCAGCCCCACGAAGACAGGGGACGAAGCTTTCTTT
>once|TRBJ2-1|TRBV10-3|.
CAISESTGGYNEQFF
TGTGCCATCAGTGAGTCGACCGGGGGATACAATGAGCAGTTCTTC
>.|TRBJ2-1|TRBV5-1|TRBD2
CASSLASLTSGSVNEQFF
TGCGCCAGCAGCTTGGCATCCCTGACTAGCGGGAGTGTAAATGAGCAGTTCTTC
>.|TRBJ1-2|TRBV6-1|TRBD1
CASSEGQGLGYTF
TGTGCCAGCAGTGAAGGACAGGGGCTTGGCTACACCTTC
>.|TRBJ1-1|TRBV19|TRBD1
CASSPTDRGTEAFF
TGTGCCAGTAGTCCGACCGACAGGGGCACTGAAGCTTTCTTT
>.|TRBJ1-1|TRBV6-1|.
CASSGQTGNTEAFF
TGTGCCAGCAGTGGACAGACTGGGAACACTGAAGCTTTCTTT
>few|TRBJ1-5|TRBV2|.
CASSVGTFNQPQHF
TGTGCCAGCAGTGTCGGGACTTTCAATCAGCCCCAGCATTTT
>.|TRBJ1-1|TRBV10-3|TRBD1
CAISEYRGTEAFF
TGTGCCATCAGTGAGTACAGGGGGACTGAAGCTTTCTTT
>.|TRBJ2-2|TRBV7-9|TRBD2
CASSLLGGSYTGELFF
TGTGCCAGCAGCTTATTAGGCGGGAGCTACACCGGGGAGCTGTTTTTT
>.|TRBJ2-7|TRBV19|TRBD2
CASRTGTSGSYEQYF
TGTGCCAGTAGGACTGGGACTAGCGGGTCCTACGAGCAGTACTTC
>.|TRBJ2-1|TRBV27|.
CASSFRYNEQFF
TGTGCCAGCAGTTTTAGATACAATGAGCAGTTCTTC
>.|TRBJ1-6|TRBV30|TRBD1
CAWAGQGNSPLHF
TGTGCCTGGGCGGGACAGGGGAATTCACCCCTCCACTTT
>.|TRBJ1-4|TRBV19|.
CASKAGVYTNEKLFF
TGTGCCAGTAAGGCAGGGGTTTATACTAATGAAAAACTGTTTTTT
>once|TRBJ1-6|TRBV10-2|.
CASSEGRASPPLHF
TGCGCCAGCAGTGAGGGCAGGGCGAGTCCACCCCTCCACTTT
>.|TRBJ1-2|TRBV5-4|.
CASSLRTDFYGYTF
TGTGCCAGCAGCTTAAGGACGGACTTCTATGGCTACACCTTC
>once|TRBJ1-5|TRBV27|.
CASRHNSNQPQHF
TGTGCCAGCAGACACAATAGCAATCAGCCCCAGCATTTT
>.|TRBJ1-3|TRBV15|.
CATSRDRGASGNTIYF
TGTGCCACCAGCAGAGATCGGGGGGCTAGTGGAAACACCATATATTTT
>.|TRBJ2-1|TRBV7-9|TRBD1
CASSFPGQGVYSSYNEQFF
TGTGCCAGCAGCTTTCCGGGACAGGGGGTCTACAGCTCCTACAATGAGCAGTTCTTC
>.|TRBJ2-7|TRBV4-2|TRBD2
CASSRATSGGEQYF
TGTGCCAGCAGCCGAGCGACTAGCGGGGGCGAGCAGTACTTC
>.|TRBJ2-1|TRBV28|TRBD2
CASSLDGTSAYNEQFF
TGTGCCAGCAGTTTGGATGGGACTAGCGCATACAATGAGCAGTTCTTC
>.|TRBJ1-2|TRBV5-1|.
CASSLAGQGDGYTF
TGCGCCAGCAGCTTGGCCGGGCAGGGCGATGGCTACACCTTC
>.|TRBJ1-1|TRBV10-3|TRBD1
CATNNPGQGNTEAFF
TGTGCCACCAACAATCCGGGACAGGGGAACACTGAAGCTTTCTTT
>.|TRBJ2-6|TRBV30|.
CAWSVGQGGSSGANVLTF
TGTGCCTGGAGTGTAGGGCAGGGTGGGTCCTCTGGGGCCAACGTCCTGACTTTC
>once|TRBJ1-3|TRBV19|TRBD1
CASSIGQGASGNTIYF
TGTGCCAGTAGTATAGGCCAGGGGGCGTCTGGAAACACCATATATTTT
>once|TRBJ1-1|TRBV10-3|.
CAISDPGTNTEAFF
TGTGCCATCAGTGACCCGGGAACTAACACTGAAGCTTTCTTT
>.|TRBJ1-3|TRBV7-3|.
CASSLFSPDTSGNTIYF
TGTGCCAGCAGCTTATTTTCCCCGGACACCTCTGGAAACACCATATATTTT
>few|TRBJ1-1|TRBV19|.
CASSPGRQNEAFF
TGTGCCAGTAGTCCCGGACGACAGAACGAAGCTTTCTTT
>few|TRBJ2-5|TRBV29-1|TRBD2
CSVWTRAVETQYF
TGCAGCGTCTGGACTAGAGCAGTGGAGACCCAGTACTTC
>.|TRBJ1-5|TRBV4-2|.
CASSQEPGDGYSNQPQHF
TGTGCCAGCAGCCAAGAGCCGGGAGACGGATATAGCAATCAGCCCCAGCATTTT
>few|TRBJ2-3|TRBV28|TRBD2
CATSGSISSTDTQYF
TGTGCCACCAGCGGGAGCATTTCTAGCACAGATACGCAGTATTTT
>.|TRBJ1-5|TRBV6-5|.
CASSRAGTSNQPQHF
TGTGCCAGCAGCCGAGCCGGGACAAGCAATCAGCCCCAGCATTTT
>.|TRBJ2-1|TRBV9|.
CASSPSGGSYNEQFF
TGTGCCAGCAGCCCCTCAGGGGGGTCCTACAATGAGCAGTTCTTC
>.|TRBJ1-1|TRBV29-1|.
CSVGAAEAFF
TGCAGCGTTGGGGCAGCAGAAGCTTTCTTT
>.|TRBJ2-2|TRBV5-4|.
CASSLLGAGELFF
TGTGCCAGCAGCTTGTTGGGCGCCGGGGAGCTGTTTTTT
>.|TRBJ1-2|TRBV5-1|.
CASSSSGGNYGYTF
TGCGCCAGCAGCAGCAGCGGGGGTAACTATGGCTACACCTTC
>.|TRBJ2-5|TRBV13|TRBD2
CASSYTGTSGGVTQYF
TGTGCCAGCAGCTACACGGGGACTAGCGGGGGGGTGACCCAGTACTTC
>.|TRBJ2-1|TRBV18|TRBD2
CASSPLFLAGVLHNEQFF
TGTGCCAGCTCACCATTATTCCTAGCGGGAGTCCTCCACAATGAGCAGTTCTTC
>.|TRBJ1-2|TRBV10-3|.
CAIRWTATLNYGYTF
TGTGCCATCAGATGGACAGCGACTCTTAACTATGGCTACACCTTC
>.|TRBJ1-5|TRBV2|TRBD1
CASSGTGHQPQHF
TGTGCCAGCAGCGGGACAGGGCATCAGCCCCAGCATTTT
>.|TRBJ1-2|TRBV5-1|TRBD1
CASTGTGTANYGYTF
TGCGCCAGCACCGGGACAGGGACAGCTAACTATGGCTACACCTTC
>.|TRBJ2-1|TRBV5-6|.
CATRKLGVHNEQFF
TGTGCCACAAGAAAGTTAGGGGTACACAATGAGCAGTTCTTC
>.|TRBJ2-1|TRBV13|TRBD1
CASSSGTGGYNEQFF
TGTGCCAGCAGCTCAGGGACAGGGGGCTACAATGAGCAGTTCTTC
>.|TRBJ1-5|TRBV6-5|TRBD1
CASSWGAGTDRQPQHF
TGTGCCAGCAGTTGGGGGGCCGGGACAGACCGTCAGCCCCAGCATTTT
>.|TRBJ2-3|TRBV5-6|TRBD1
CASSLVGQEADTQYF
TGTGCCAGCAGCTTGGTGGGACAGGAGGCAGATACGCAGTATTTT